Included here is one T cell receptor beta chain sequence, with context. Its specificity is unknown. CD45RO-CCR7+CD27+CD95- marked naive CD8+ T cells. The entry originates in a study of CXCR3-negative and CXCR3-positive naive CD8 T cells. Study background: Sequencing gave 120 million to 150 million TRB reads overall, about 1.5 +/- 0.3 million per library.

5' RACE that incorporated UMI labels was used to prepare the TRB cDNA libraries. TCRdb reprocessed the 5' RACE reads and reports one entry per CDR3 protein, with no DNA. Its table records 60,000 to 65,000 distinct CDR3 sequences. Study-level results: When CXCR3-positive naive cells were set against CXCR3-negative naive cells, the former had more hydrophobic TRB CDR3s. Upon cryopreservation, CXCR3 expression partially decreased, and most assays used fresh PBMCs.

Germline CDR1 reads LGHDT; CDR2 reads YNNKEL (reference sequence). There are 17 residues in the CDR3. This TCR derives from a human donor in good health. Some clones in this sample may be carry-over from other donors' samples. Sample: naive CXCR3+ CD8+ T cells from blood. Sample subset: CD45RO-CCR7+CD27+CD95- naive CD8+ T cells expressing CXCR3 (TNR3+). The chain combines TRBV3-1 with TRBJ2-5; TCRdb proposes TRBD2, but this gene call is untestable without DNA. This CDR3 reads CASSQHPKAGGGETQYF.